A single sample is the source of the 13 T cell receptor beta chains below, sequenced in a study of T cells after yellow fever vaccination. TCRdb called the 5' RACE reads again in MiXCR, with one record for every CDR3 protein. The sample has some 350,000 distinct CDR3 sequences, 6.2% seen once; the top ten hold 15%. The sequences come from PBMCs, collected 5 days after the yellow fever booster vaccination. These receptors were collected from a young man who received the YFV17D yellow fever vaccine.

There are a few counts of this clonotype. The V call is TRBV20-1, the J call TRBJ2-3; D tentatively fits TRBD1 or TRBD2 (6 bases each). Trimming shortened V by 3 bases and J by 4 bases, and 23 bases separated the two germline ends. CDR3 length equals 17 residues. CDR1 DFQATT and CDR2 SNEGSKA come from the germline V gene (reference sequence). The CDR3 nucleotides are TGCAGTGCTAGGCACGAGGGGGGCGTAATCCTAGCAGATACGCAGTATTTT. Translating gives CSARHEGGVILADTQYF.

The J gene is TRBJ1-1, the V gene TRBV5-1, with D perhaps TRBD1 (6 bases). The CDR3 is 14 amino acids. CDR1 is SGHRS, CDR2 YFSETQ, per germline. Deletions cut 0 bases from V and 6 bases from J, with 12 bases between. The DNA for the CDR3 is TGCGCCAGCAGCTTGGCTCCGGGGGCGGCTGAAGCTTTCTTT. It is translated as CASSLAPGAAEAFF.

This clonotype was recorded at least ten times. The chain combines TRBV5-5 with TRBJ2-1, with D tentatively TRBD2 (6 bases). The germline V and J ends were trimmed by 0 bases and 4 bases, with 8 bases remaining between them. The CDR3 spans 14 residues. The germline CDR1 and CDR2 sequences are SGHKS and YYEKEE (reference sequence). This chain's CDR3 is CASSLGGRYNEQFF. CDR3 sequence (DNA): TGTGCCAGCAGCTTGGGAGGGAGGTACAATGAGCAGTTCTTC.

This clonotype was detected many times. The gene calls are TRBV15 and TRBJ2-1, with TRBD2 identical over 11 bases. J lost 9 bases, V lost 0 bases, and 7 bases had no gene match. The CDR3 has 16 amino acids. Germline CDR1 and CDR2: LNHNV and YYDKDF (reference sequence). The CDR3 coding sequence is TGTGCCACCAGCAGAGACGAACTAGCGGGAGAAATTGAGCAGTTCTTC. It specifies CATSRDELAGEIEQFF.

The rearrangement joins TRBV15 to TRBJ2-5; D remains ambiguous. The CDR3 has 15 residues. Per the germline V gene, CDR1 is LNHNV and CDR2 is YYDKDF (reference sequence). Trimming took 1 base from V and 5 from J, leaving 14 bases between them. The CDR3 sequence is CATSRVEVVSETQYF. The CDR3, as DNA: TGTGCCACCAGCAGAGTTGAGGTTGTCAGTGAGACCCAGTACTTC. The whole variable domain, filled in from reference TRBV15 and TRBJ2-5, reads DAMVIQNPRYQVTQFGKPVTLSCSQTLNHNVMYWYQQKSSQAPKLLFHYYDKDFNNEADTPDNFQSRRPNTSFCFLDIRSPGLGDTAMYLCATSRVEVVSETQYFGPGTRLLVL.

Many counts were recorded for this clonotype. This chain uses TRBV12-3 or TRBV12-4 with TRBJ2-2; 7 bases match TRBD1. The CDR3 is 12 residues long. V gave up 5 bases and J gave up 7 bases; unmatched junction bases: 1. In DNA, the CDR3 is TGTGCCAGCAGTCGGGACAGCGGGGAGCTGTTTTTT. Translation: CASSRDSGELFF.

V is TRBV6-5 and J is TRBJ1-5, with 8 nucleotides matching TRBD1. V shed 2 bases and J 5 bases; nucleotides not matched to a gene: 2. Germline V gives CDR1 MNHEY, CDR2 SVGAGI. The length of the CDR3 is 14 residues. The CDR3 DNA sequence: TGTGCCAGCAGTTACACGGACAGGGATCAGCCCCAGCATTTT. This sequence encodes CASSYTDRDQPQHF.

This clonotype was seen many times. The chain recombines TRBV7-2 with TRBJ1-6, with 10 bases that match TRBD1. The CDR3 is 14 residues long. Germline V gene lookup returns CDR1 SGHTA and CDR2 FQGNSA. The trim removed 4 bases at V and 10 bases at J, leaving 4 bases unmatched. The CDR3 here is CASSSRDRGSPLHF. DNA of the CDR3: TGTGCCAGCAGCTCCCGGGACAGGGGCTCACCCCTCCACTTT.

The table lists this clonotype with a few counts. The chain couples TRBV6-5 to TRBJ2-5; 7 bases are a match to TRBD1. After removal of 2 bases from V and 3 bases from J, the junction contained 9 bases not matched to a gene. Per germline, CDR1 MNHEY and CDR2 SVGAGI. This CDR3 is built from 16 residues. The CDR3 DNA is TGTGCCAGCAGTTACAATACAGGGGTGGGTGAAGAGACCCAGTACTTC. This sequence encodes CASSYNTGVGEETQYF.

This clonotype was detected only a few times. The V and J genes are TRBV20-1 and TRBJ1-1, with a tentative D call TRBD1 (6 bases). The V gene's germline CDR1 is DFQATT and CDR2 SNEGSKA (reference sequence). This CDR3 region has 13 residues. The V and J ends lost 6 bases and 9 bases respectively, with 20 bases between them. The CDR3 nucleotides are TGCAGTGCGAGGCAATGGGGGGGCAGTCAAGCTTTCTTT. Its translation: CSARQWGGSQAFF.

This clonotype was detected many times. The CDR3 is CASSLPRTGANTEAFF. The CDR3 DNA reads TGCGCCAGCAGCTTACCCCGGACAGGGGCGAACACTGAAGCTTTCTTT. The V gene is TRBV5-1, the J gene TRBJ1-1, with 9 bases fitting TRBD1. The V and J ends lost 2 bases and 1 base, in that order; junction bases with no gene match: 6. Germline loops: CDR1 SGHRS, CDR2 YFSETQ. The CDR3 is made up of 16 amino acids.

As regards this clonotype: The junction shows a germline mismatch at one end, possibly a read error. The chain employs TRBV7-1 and TRBJ2-4; TRBD2 might be the D (5 bases). TRBV7-1 counts as an open reading frame of uncertain function. The CDR3 runs 13 residues. The CDR3 nucleotides are TGTGCCATCAGCCCCCCGCTGAGCGGCTGTAAATACTTC. Its translation is CAISPPLSGCKYF.

This sequence joins TRBV18 and TRBJ2-5, with D possibly matching TRBD2 (5 bases). V dropped 6 bases and J dropped 0 bases, with 8 bases sitting between them. CDR1 is KGHSH, CDR2 LQKENI, per germline. This CDR3 contains 13 residues. CDR3 coding DNA: TGTGCCAGCTCGGTGCGGGACCAAGAGACCCAGTACTTC. It is translated as CASSVRDQETQYF.